The 18 T cell receptor beta chains below all came from one sample that was sequenced in a study of shared clonotypes between healthy human individuals. TCRdb's copy holds only in-frame clones and misses some; the assay was immunoSEQ multiplex PCR. The data show millions of clones, more than 80% seen once. Sequencing was performed on naive CD4+ T cells sorted from blood. Subset reported: CD45RA+ positively selected. Receptors originate from a man between 18 and 35 years old in good health.

This clone was detected only once. Other DNA sequences from this sample encode an identical CDR3 as well. This rearrangement joins TRBV2 to TRBJ2-5, with D unclear. The length of the CDR3 is 11 residues. CDR1 is SNHLY and CDR2 is FYNNEI in the germline V gene. The V gene lost 3 bases and the J gene lost 4 bases, with 3 bases spanning the gap. In DNA form, the CDR3 reads TGTGCCAGCAGTGATTTAGAGACCCAGTACTTC. It codes for CASSDLETQYF.

The chain employs TRBV13 and TRBJ1-1; D may be TRBD1 (5 bases). Trimming took off 4 bases at V and 4 bases at J, with 16 bases between the two ends. Germline V gene sequence: CDR1 PRHDT, CDR2 FYEKMQ (reference sequence). This CDR3 region has 15 residues. This CDR3 is CASSWGGKYGTEAFF. The CDR3 nucleotides read TGTGCCAGCAGCTGGGGGGGGAAGTACGGCACTGAAGCTTTCTTT. Full variable domain (rest looked up from reference TRBV13 and TRBJ1-1): AAGVIQSPRHLIKEKRETATLKCYPIPRHDTVYWYQQGPGQDPQFLISFYEKMQSDKGSIPDRFSAQQFSDYHSELNMSSLELGDSALYFCASSWGGKYGTEAFFGQGTRLTVV.

The genes are TRBV6-1 and TRBJ1-1, with a weak D call TRBD1 (6 bases). Germline V gene data show CDR1 as MNHNS and CDR2 as SASEGT. The CDR3 has 15 amino acids. The V end lost 5 bases, the J end lost 6 bases, and 19 bases lay between the germline ends. The CDR3: CASSTNRVDSSEAFF. CDR3 bases: TGTGCCAGCAGTACGAACAGGGTCGATTCATCTGAAGCTTTCTTT.

The V gene is TRBV4-3, the J gene TRBJ2-7; D uncertain. Germline CDR1 is LGHNA and CDR2 is YSLEER. Trimming removed 1 base from V and 6 bases from J, with 10 bases in between. The CDR3 extends over 13 amino acids. The CDR3 sequence is CASSQVNGLEQYF. The DNA of the CDR3 is TGCGCCAGCAGCCAAGTTAACGGGCTCGAGCAGTACTTC.

Comment on this clone: Other DNA sequences within the sample encode an identical CDR3. This chain connects TRBV20-1 to TRBJ2-7; D not certain. Germline V CDR1 and CDR2: DFQATT, SNEGSKA (reference sequence). V was trimmed by 1 base and J by 3 bases, leaving 4 bases between them. The CDR3 loop spans 11 amino acids. In DNA, the CDR3 is TGCAGTGCTAGAGTTCTCTACGAGCAGTACTTC. Translation: CSARVLYEQYF.

The V and J genes are TRBV28 and TRBJ2-7; 9 nucleotides line up with TRBD1. The CDR3 totals 14 residues. Trimming at V came to 3 bases and at J to 7 bases, leaving 7 bases not matched to a gene. CDR1 and CDR2 (germline): MDHEN, SYDVKM. CDR3 residues: CASSFPLGTGEQYF. The CDR3 nucleotides read TGTGCCAGCAGTTTCCCCCTCGGGACAGGGGAGCAGTACTTC. The variable domain in full, completed from reference TRBV28 and TRBJ2-7, reads DVKVTQSSRYLVKRTGEKVFLECVQDMDHENMFWYRQDPGLGLRLIYFSYDVKMKEKGDIPEGYSVSREKKERFSLILESASTNQTSMYLCASSFPLGTGEQYFGPGTRLTVT.

CDR3 region: CASSLGTPNTEAFF. The CDR3 DNA is TGTGCCAGCTCCCTCGGGACACCAAACACTGAAGCTTTCTTT. The chain uses TRBV18 and TRBJ1-1; D is perhaps TRBD1 (6 bases). Germline V gene sequence: CDR1 KGHSH, CDR2 LQKENI. The V end was cut by 6 bases, the J end by 2 bases, with 13 bases between. There are 14 residues in the CDR3.

This chain joins TRBV5-1 and TRBJ1-2; D is uncertain. CDR3 size: 14 residues. Germline V gene lookup returns CDR1 SGHRS and CDR2 YFSETQ. V was pared by 2 bases and J by 4 bases, with 12 bases between. CDR3 DNA sequence: TGCGCCAGCAGCTTTTCGCCTACTACCTATGGCTACACCTTC. It is translated as CASSFSPTTYGYTF.

In DNA, the CDR3 is TGTGCCAGCTCACTTAGCGGGAGCCAAGAGACCCAGTACTTC. Its protein is CASSLSGSQETQYF. The J gene is TRBJ2-5, the V gene TRBV18; TRBD2 agrees at 9 bases. The CDR3 is 14 residues long. Unmatched junction bases numbered 1, after V lost 4 bases and J lost 1 base. CDR1 and CDR2 (germline): KGHSH, LQKENI.

The chain has TRBV5-6 and TRBJ1-2; possibly TRBD1 for D (5 bases). V gave up 0 bases and J gave up 0 bases, with 6 bases separating them. Germline V lookup: CDR1 SGHDT, CDR2 YYEEEE. The CDR3 covers 14 residues. The CDR3 region is CASSLGTSNYGYTF. CDR3 DNA: TGTGCCAGCAGCTTGGGGACATCTAACTATGGCTACACCTTC.

CDR3 loop: CASSIAGGAYQETQYF. CDR3 DNA sequence: TGTGCCAGTAGTATAGCAGGCGGGGCGTACCAAGAGACCCAGTACTTC. The chain uses TRBV19 and TRBJ2-5, with D tentatively TRBD2 (6 bases). V lost 1 base and J lost 0, with 12 bases in between. There are 16 residues in the CDR3. Germline V gene sequence: CDR1 LNHDA, CDR2 SQIVND (reference sequence).

The chain employs TRBV29-1 and TRBJ2-5, with D tentatively TRBD1 (5 bases). TRBJ2-7 explains the end of the DNA better; the J call may be wrong. This CDR3 has 12 amino acids. Per germline, CDR1 SQVTM and CDR2 ANQGSEA. Here the CDR3 reads CSVVGVSYEQYF. CDR3 in DNA: TGCAGCGTTGTAGGGGTCTCCTACGAGCAGTACTTC.

V is TRBV9 and J is TRBJ1-6; D uncertain. The CDR3 extends over 15 amino acids. Trimming took off 0 bases at V and 5 bases at J, with 9 bases between the two ends. The V gene's germline CDR1 is SGDLS and CDR2 YYNGEE. Here the CDR3 DNA reads TGTGCCAGCAGCGTAGGGGCAAGGGATAATTCACCCCTCCACTTT. Translating gives CASSVGARDNSPLHF.

A few counts support this clone. The chain links TRBV29-1 to TRBJ1-1; the match to TRBD1 covers 8 bases. Trimming at V came to 6 bases and at J to 3 bases, leaving 6 bases not matched to a gene. The CDR3 spans 13 residues. The germline CDR1 and CDR2 sequences are SQVTM and ANQGSEA. The chain's CDR3 is CSVGDRKDTEAFF. The CDR3 DNA is TGCAGCGTCGGGGACAGGAAGGACACTGAAGCTTTCTTT.

The rearrangement links TRBV6-6 to TRBJ2-7; D not resolved. Germline assignment: CDR1 MNHNY and CDR2 SVGAGI (reference sequence). Trimming pared 6 bases from V and 3 bases from J, leaving 15 bases between. This CDR3 is 14 amino acids long. The CDR3 here is CASRERAGFYEQYF. Written as DNA, the CDR3 is TGTGCCAGCAGAGAAAGGGCAGGCTTCTACGAGCAGTACTTC.

This chain uses TRBV5-8 with TRBJ2-7; 8 bases are shared with TRBD1. The CDR3 runs to 14 residues. Per the germline V gene, CDR1 is SGHTS and CDR2 is YDEGEE. With 4 bases clipped from V and 2 bases from J, the junction kept 5 bases outside the gene matches. CDR3 in DNA: TGTGCCAGCAGCGGCGGACAGGGAGCCTACGAGCAGTACTTC. It translates to CASSGGQGAYEQYF.

In the case of this clone: This sample also contains other DNA sequences that code for the same CDR3. CDR3 in DNA: TGTGCCTGGGCGGACGGATCCTACGAGCAGTACTTC. Residues: CAWADGSYEQYF. The rearrangement links TRBV30 to TRBJ2-7; D unresolved. The CDR3 extends over 12 amino acids. The V and J ends lost 5 bases and 1 base respectively, with 9 bases between them. Per germline, CDR1 GTSNPN and CDR2 SVGIG (reference sequence).

As concerns this clone: Other nucleotide sequences in the sample specify the same CDR3. This chain links TRBV6-1 with TRBJ2-7; D possibly corresponds to TRBD1 (7 bases). This CDR3 has 13 amino acids. The V and J ends lost 3 bases and 4 bases respectively, with 10 bases between them. CDR1 and CDR2 (germline): MNHNS, SASEGT. The CDR3 protein is CASSDQGGYEQYF. The CDR3 bases are TGTGCCAGCAGTGACCAGGGGGGATACGAGCAGTACTTC.